A few counts support the clone carrying this T cell receptor beta chain. Its cognate antigen is unknown. The data stem from a study of T cell repertoires in cytomegalovirus infection. General observations from the study: HLA-C-restricted, CMV-specific TCR beta clonotypes were dominant ex vivo.

V dropped 4 bases and J dropped 0 bases, with 14 bases sitting between them. Germline lookup yields CDR1 SGHVS and CDR2 FQNEAQ. CDR3 size: 16 residues. TCRdb re-derived calls from the reads in MiXCR, one entry per CDR3 protein. In the table there are tens of thousands of distinct CDR3 sequences, around 33% of which are singletons. The gene calls are TRBV7-8 and TRBJ2-3; D perhaps matches TRBD1 (5 bases). This clonotype originated in a human donor in good health (CMV status not recorded). Some clones in this sample may be carry-over from other donors' samples. Sequenced: PBMCs, sequenced either directly or after in vitro stimulation (not recorded which). Written as DNA, the CDR3 is TGTGCCAGCAGCTCCTCCGGCAGGGTGAGCACAGATACGCAGTATTTT. Its translation is CASSSSGRVSTDTQYF.